This is a list of T cell receptor beta chains from one sample in a study of cytomegalovirus exposure and HLA in healthy donors. The method was immunoSEQ multiplex PCR; TCRdb's version includes in-frame clones alone and lacks a portion of them. Of 100,000 to 150,000 clones in the sample, about 80% were seen once. Material for sequencing was PBMCs. Receptor source: a boy between 2 and 10 years old in good health and CMV-seronegative. Both conserved end residues are trimmed from each CDR3. Fields, in order: J gene, V gene, clone size, CDR3 protein. Only some rows state a clone size, as once, few, many or a class for expanded clones.

J: TRBJ2-2
V: TRBV6-5
size: -
CDR3: ASSYDGAGELF

J: TRBJ1-1
V: TRBV19
size: -
CDR3: ASSKWGIQGTEAF

J: TRBJ2-7
V: TRBV7-9
size: -
CDR3: ASSLEETPD

J: TRBJ2-1
V: TRBV2
size: -
CDR3: ASSPSGSIPFNEQF

J: TRBJ2-1
V: TRBV15
size: once
CDR3: ATSRVGQVLSSYNEQF

J: TRBJ1-2
V: TRBV6-5
size: -
CDR3: ASSYSTGGYGYT

J: TRBJ1-5
V: TRBV19
size: -
CDR3: ASSMELNQPQH

J: TRBJ1-1
V: TRBV27
size: -
CDR3: ASSFTQGTEAF

J: TRBJ1-1
V: TRBV18
size: -
CDR3: ASSPYRGLVPQNTEAF

J: TRBJ2-1
V: TRBV10-3
size: -
CDR3: AISHDERTDYNEQF

J: TRBJ1-5
V: TRBV4-1
size: few
CDR3: ASSQVIGGQPQH